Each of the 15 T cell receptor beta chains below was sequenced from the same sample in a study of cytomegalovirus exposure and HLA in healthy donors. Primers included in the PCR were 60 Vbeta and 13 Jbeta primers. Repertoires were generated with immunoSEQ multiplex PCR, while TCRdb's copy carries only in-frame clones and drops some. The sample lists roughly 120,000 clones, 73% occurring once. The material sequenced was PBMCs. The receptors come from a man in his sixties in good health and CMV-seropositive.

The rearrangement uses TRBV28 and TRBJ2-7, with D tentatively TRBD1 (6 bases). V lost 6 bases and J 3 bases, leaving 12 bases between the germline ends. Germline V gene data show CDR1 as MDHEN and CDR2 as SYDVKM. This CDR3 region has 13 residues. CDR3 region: CASRRQAGYEQYF. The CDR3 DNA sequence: TGTGCCAGCAGGCGACAGGCGGGCTACGAGCAGTACTTC.

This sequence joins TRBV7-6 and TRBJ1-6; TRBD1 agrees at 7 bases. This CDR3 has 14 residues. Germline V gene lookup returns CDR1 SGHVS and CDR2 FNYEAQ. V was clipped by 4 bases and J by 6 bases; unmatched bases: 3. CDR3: CASSSRDSNSPLHF. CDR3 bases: TGTGCCAGCAGCTCCCGGGACAGTAATTCACCCCTCCACTTT.

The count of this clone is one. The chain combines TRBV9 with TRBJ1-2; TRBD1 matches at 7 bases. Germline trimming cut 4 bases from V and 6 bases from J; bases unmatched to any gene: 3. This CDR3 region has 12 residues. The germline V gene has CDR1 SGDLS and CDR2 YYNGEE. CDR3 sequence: CASSSTGNGYTF. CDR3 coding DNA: TGTGCCAGCAGCTCGACAGGGAATGGCTACACCTTC. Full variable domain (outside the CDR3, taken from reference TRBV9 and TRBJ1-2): DSGVTQTPKHLITATGQRVTLRCSPRSGDLSVYWYQQSLDQGLQFLIQYYNGEERAKGNILERFSAQQFPDLHSELNLSSLELGDSALYFCASSSTGNGYTFGSGTRLTVV.

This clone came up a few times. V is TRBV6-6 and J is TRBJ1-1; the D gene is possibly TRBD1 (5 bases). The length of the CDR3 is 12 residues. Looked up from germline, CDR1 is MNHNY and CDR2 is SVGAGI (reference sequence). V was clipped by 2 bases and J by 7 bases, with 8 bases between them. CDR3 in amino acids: CASSYGAHEAFF. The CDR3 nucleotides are TGTGCCAGCAGTTACGGGGCCCATGAAGCTTTCTTT.

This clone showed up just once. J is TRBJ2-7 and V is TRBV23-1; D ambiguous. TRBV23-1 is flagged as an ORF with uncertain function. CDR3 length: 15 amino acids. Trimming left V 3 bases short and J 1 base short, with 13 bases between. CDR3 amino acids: CASSHFGLPSYEQYF. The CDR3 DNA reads TGCGCCAGCAGTCATTTCGGTCTGCCGTCCTACGAGCAGTACTTC.

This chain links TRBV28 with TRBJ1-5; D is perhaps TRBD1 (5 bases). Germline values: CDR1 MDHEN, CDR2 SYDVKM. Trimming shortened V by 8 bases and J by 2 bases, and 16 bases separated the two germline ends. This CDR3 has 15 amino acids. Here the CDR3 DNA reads TGTGCCAGCTGCCCAGGGTTTTACGGCAATCAGCCCCAGCATTTT. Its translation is CASCPGFYGNQPQHF.

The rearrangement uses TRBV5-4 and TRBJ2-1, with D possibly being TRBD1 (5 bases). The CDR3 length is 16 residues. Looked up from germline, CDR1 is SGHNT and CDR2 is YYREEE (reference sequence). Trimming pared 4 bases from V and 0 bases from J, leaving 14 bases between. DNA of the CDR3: TGTGCCAGCAGCCGTATGACAGCTAGCTCCTACAATGAGCAGTTCTTC. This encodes CASSRMTASSYNEQFF. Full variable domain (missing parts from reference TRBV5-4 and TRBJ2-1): ETGVTQSPTHLIKTRGQQVTLRCSSQSGHNTVSWYQQALGQGPQFIFQYYREEENGRGNFPPRFSGLQFPNYSSELNVNALELDDSALYLCASSRMTASSYNEQFFGPGTRLTVL.

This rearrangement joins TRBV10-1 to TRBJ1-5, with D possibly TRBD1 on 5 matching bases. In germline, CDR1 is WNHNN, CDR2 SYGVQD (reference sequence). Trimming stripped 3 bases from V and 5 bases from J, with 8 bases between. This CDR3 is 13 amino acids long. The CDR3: CASSEEGDQPQHF. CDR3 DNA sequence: TGCGCCAGCAGTGAAGAAGGGGATCAGCCCCAGCATTTT.

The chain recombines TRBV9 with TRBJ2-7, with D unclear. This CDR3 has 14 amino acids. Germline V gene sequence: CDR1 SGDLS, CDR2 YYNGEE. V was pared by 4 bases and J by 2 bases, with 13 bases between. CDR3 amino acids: CASSPRSGPYEQYF. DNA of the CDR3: TGTGCCAGCAGCCCAAGATCAGGTCCCTACGAGCAGTACTTC.

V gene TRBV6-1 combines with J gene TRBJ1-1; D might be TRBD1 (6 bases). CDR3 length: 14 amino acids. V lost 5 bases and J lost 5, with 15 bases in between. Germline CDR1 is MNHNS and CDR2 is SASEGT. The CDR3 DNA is TGTGCCAGCAGTCGAATAGGGGGGGATACTGAAGCTTTCTTT. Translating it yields CASSRIGGDTEAFF.

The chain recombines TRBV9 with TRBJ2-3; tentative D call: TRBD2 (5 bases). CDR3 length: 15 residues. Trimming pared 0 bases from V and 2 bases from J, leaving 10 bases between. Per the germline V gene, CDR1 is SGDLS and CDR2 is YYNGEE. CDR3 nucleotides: TGTGCCAGCAGCGTAGGGTGGGGAGTCACAGATACGCAGTATTTT. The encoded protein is CASSVGWGVTDTQYF.

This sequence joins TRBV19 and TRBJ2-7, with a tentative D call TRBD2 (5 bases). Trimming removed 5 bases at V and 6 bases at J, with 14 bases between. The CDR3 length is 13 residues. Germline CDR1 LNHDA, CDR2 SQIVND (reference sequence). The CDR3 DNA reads TGTGCCAGTAGTTCCCAGACCCGGGGCGAGCAGTACTTC. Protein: CASSSQTRGEQYF.

The DNA of the CDR3 is TGTGCCAGCAGCTTATTTGCCCTGACAGGGGTTGGCACAGATACGCAGTATTTT. This codes for CASSLFALTGVGTDTQYF. V gene TRBV7-8 combines with J gene TRBJ2-3; 8 bases agree with TRBD1. V lost 2 bases and J lost 1; bases outside the gene matches: 11. CDR1 SGHVS and CDR2 FQNEAQ come from the germline V gene. CDR3 length: 18 residues.

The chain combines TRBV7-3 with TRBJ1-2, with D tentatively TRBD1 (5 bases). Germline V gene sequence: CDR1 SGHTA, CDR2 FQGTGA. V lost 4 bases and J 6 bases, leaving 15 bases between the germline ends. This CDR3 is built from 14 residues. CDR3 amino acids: CASSSPGRGNGYTF. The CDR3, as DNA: TGTGCCAGCAGCTCCCCGGGGAGGGGAAATGGCTACACCTTC.

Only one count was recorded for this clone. CDR3 DNA sequence: TGTGCCAGCAGCCAGAAAAGGACAGAGGGAAACATTCAGTACTTC. Translated, it gives CASSQKRTEGNIQYF. The chain employs TRBV5-4 and TRBJ2-4; weak D call: TRBD1 (6 bases). V was shortened by 4 bases and J by 6 bases, with 17 bases between the two germline ends. Germline values: CDR1 SGHNT, CDR2 YYREEE (reference sequence). The CDR3 totals 15 residues. Full variable domain (missing parts from reference TRBV5-4 and TRBJ2-4): ETGVTQSPTHLIKTRGQQVTLRCSSQSGHNTVSWYQQALGQGPQFIFQYYREEENGRGNFPPRFSGLQFPNYSSELNVNALELDDSALYLCASSQKRTEGNIQYFGAGTRLSVL.